Sequencing of this T cell receptor beta chain was carried out in a study of T cell repertoires in cytomegalovirus infection. Overall study: Carrying CMV and the relevant HLA type showed in public TCR beta signatures.

Trimming took 6 bases from V and 2 from J, leaving 23 bases between them. The germline V gene has CDR1 MNHNY and CDR2 SVGAGI (reference sequence). The length of the CDR3 is 17 residues. Via MiXCR, TCRdb re-called the reads, giving one row per CDR3 protein. The top ten hold 48% of the sample, which has 450,000 to 650,000 distinct CDR3 sequences, about 39% seen once. Note on this clonotype: What it recognizes is unknown.

The specimen comprised cultured PBMCs, sampled from culture after CMV antigen stimulation. The chain is built from TRBV6-6 and TRBJ2-7, with D perhaps being TRBD1 or TRBD2 (6 bases each). The sequence was obtained from a human donor in good health (CMV status not recorded). Some clones in this sample may be carry-over from other donors' samples. CDR3 amino acids: CASSTRGGTPWTYEQYF. The CDR3 nucleotides are TGTGCCAGCAGCACCCGCGGCGGGACACCATGGACCTACGAGCAGTACTTC.